This T cell receptor (beta chain) was observed in a study of T cells expressing NK-cell markers (TCRdb year 2020). Regarding the study in general: Three sorted T-cell subsets (CD3+CD56+NKG2C+, CD3+CD56+NKG2C- and CD3+CD56-NKG2C+) from seven to nine donors had their TCR beta-chain repertoires profiled. Seven of the eight sequenced donors were HCMV-seropositive and one was HCMV-seronegative. All eight donors whose samples were sequenced were randomly selected healthy volunteers, three of them men and five women. Illumina HiSeq 2000/2500, MiSeq or NextSeq was used to sequence libraries as 2 x 150 bp reads. What the study reported, not specific to this receptor: Those dominant clonotypes were again the most abundant among CD3+CD56-NKG2C+ cells in a few donors, at about 28.3-60.1%. In over 5 donors, the dominant CD3+CD56+NKG2C+ clonotypes were among the top 10 CD8+ clonotypes and accounted for roughly 1.0-8% of CD8+ T cells. Whether the expanded NKG2C-expressing T cell clones were specific for HCMV antigens remained unclear.

The instrument given in TCRdb is Illumina HiSeq 2000. TCR beta cDNA libraries were made by 5'RACE template switching that added a universal primer site and unique molecular identifiers. Priming for cDNA synthesis came from the TCR beta constant segment, and two successive PCR amplification steps followed. For the original study's pipeline: MIGEC was used to demultiplex reads and group reads by UMI, and MiTCR was used to assemble and quantify clonotypes. To exclude erroneous sequences, only TCR cDNA sequences supported by at least two reads were retained. The tcR package was used for downstream repertoire analysis, with clonotypes matched between fractions based on CDR3 nucleotide sequence plus V segment. VDJmatch was used to annotate antigen specificity against VDJdb, with one amino acid substitution in CDR3 permitted. The reads went through TCRdb reprocessing, and each CDR3 protein sequence gets one entry with no DNA. These V and J calls are TCRdb output, not the study's own analysis. The sample table includes about 120,000 distinct CDR3 sequences. About a fifth of the sample is taken by the ten largest.

HCMV serostatus was determined by detecting HCMV-specific IgG in serum with a commercial ELISA kit. Peripheral blood mononuclear cells were isolated from blood by Ficoll density gradient centrifugation. The germline V gene provides CDR1 MNHEY and CDR2 SVGAGI. Taken from cysteine to phenylalanine, the CDR3 has 14 residues. No DNA is listed. Details on this clonotype: Its specific antigen is unknown.

Recombination joined TRBV6-5 with TRBJ2-7. What was sequenced was blood T cells: a sorted CD56 or NKG2C T cell subset, CD4+ or CD8+ T cells, or bulk PBMC T cells (not recorded which). The source is a woman between 18 and 75 years old in good health. CDR3 sequence: CASSYSVGVGEQYF.